The 18 T cell receptor beta chains below all came from one sample that was sequenced in a study of PD-1 blockade in mismatch repair-deficient tumors (dated by TCRdb to about 2017). Library creation used the immunoSEQ multiplex PCR assay. The table was pulled from immuneACCESS by TCRdb, which kept in-frame rearrangements only. Such tables lose some clones; where checked, under half of the loss comes from unresolved V genes, and the rest has no known cause. This sample gives 40,000 to 60,000 clones in total; more than 65% of them show up just once. About 8% of the sample rests with the top ten. Material: peripheral blood, obtained roughly 19 weeks after starting pembrolizumab. The source of these receptors is an adult with mismatch repair-deficient cancer.

V is TRBV28 and J is TRBJ2-5; D is perhaps TRBD1 (6 bases). V was shortened by 6 bases and J by 5 bases, with 19 bases between the two germline ends. Germline CDR1 and CDR2: MDHEN and SYDVKM. CDR3 length: 15 residues. Here the CDR3 DNA reads TGTGCCAGCAGCCCCGATGGCAGGGGAGTCGAGACCCAGTACTTC. Encoded protein: CASSPDGRGVETQYF.

The chain couples TRBV19 to TRBJ2-7; TRBD2 matches at 8 bases. The CDR3 runs to 19 residues. Per the germline V gene, CDR1 is LNHDA and CDR2 is SQIVND (reference sequence). Trimming removed 5 bases from V and 2 bases from J; junction bases left unmatched: 20. CDR3 DNA sequence: TGTGCCAGTAGTGGAGTCCCCGGGGGTAGCGGGAAAAGTCCCTACGAGCAGTACTTC. Amino acids: CASSGVPGGSGKSPYEQYF. Filled out from reference TRBV19 and TRBJ2-7, the complete variable domain reads DGGITQSPKYLFRKEGQNVTLSCEQNLNHDAMYWYRQDPGQGLRLIYYSQIVNDFQKGDIAEGYSVSREKKESFPLTVTSAQKNPTAFYLCASSGVPGGSGKSPYEQYFGPGTRLTVT.

This chain connects TRBV27 to TRBJ2-7; perhaps TRBD1 as D (6 bases). V lost 5 bases to trimming and J lost 1 base, with 12 bases between them. The CDR3 spans 14 residues. Germline V gives CDR1 MNHEY, CDR2 SMNVEV (reference sequence). CDR3 sequence (DNA): TGTGCCAGCAGTGCAAGGACAGAGTCCTACGAGCAGTACTTC. Protein sequence: CASSARTESYEQYF.

This clone was seen more than once but under ten times. The chain is built from TRBV4-1 and TRBJ1-2, with TRBD1 matching over 7 bases. There are 16 residues in the CDR3. Trimming cost V 1 base and J 8 bases; bases outside gene matches: 13. CDR1 and CDR2 from the germline V gene are MGHRA and YSYEKL. CDR3 coding DNA: TGCGCCAGCAGCCAAGGACCTGCGCAGGGGGTTCGCGGCTACACCTTC. This encodes CASSQGPAQGVRGYTF.

This clone has just a few counts. The V and J genes are TRBV5-8 and TRBJ2-1; possible D gene TRBD1, 6 bases. The germline CDR1 and CDR2 sequences are SGHTS and YDEGEE. The CDR3 is 17 amino acids. Trimming cost V 4 bases and J 7 bases, with 24 bases left between them. The CDR3 region has the DNA TGTGCCAGCAGCCCGCCGGCCCTTTGGGGGCTGAAAAATGAGCAGTTCTTC. It specifies CASSPPALWGLKNEQFF. The full variable domain, its missing parts supplied by reference TRBV5-8 and TRBJ2-1, is EAGVTQSPTHLIKTRGQQATLRCSPISGHTSVYWYQQALGLGLQFLLWYDEGEERNRGNFPPRFSGRQFPNYSSELNVNALELEDSALYLCASSPPALWGLKNEQFFGPGTRLTVL.

Within the sample, this clone is medium-sized (0.01 to 0.1%). This rearrangement joins TRBV5-1 to TRBJ2-7; D possibly corresponds to TRBD1 (6 bases). The CDR3 totals 17 residues. From germline, CDR1 is SGHRS and CDR2 YFSETQ. V was cut by 1 base and J by 2 bases, with 19 bases left in between. In DNA form, the CDR3 reads TGCGCCAGCAGCTTGACTGAACAGGGTTGGTCGACCTACGAGCAGTACTTC. It encodes CASSLTEQGWSTYEQYF.

The gene calls are TRBV2 and TRBJ1-5; 7 positions agree with TRBD1. The trim removed 2 bases at V and 3 bases at J, leaving 4 bases unmatched. The CDR3 is made up of 15 amino acids. Per the germline V gene, CDR1 is SNHLY and CDR2 is FYNNEI. The CDR3 here is CASSEQGQPNQPQHF. The CDR3 coding sequence is TGTGCCAGCAGTGAACAGGGACAGCCCAATCAGCCCCAGCATTTT. Complete variable domain (other parts from reference TRBV2 and TRBJ1-5): EPEVTQTPSHQVTQMGQEVILRCVPISNHLYFYWYRQILGQKVEFLVSFYNNEISEKSEIFDDQFSVERPDGSNFTLKIRSTKLEDSAMYFCASSEQGQPNQPQHFGDGTRLSIL.

The chain links TRBV19 to TRBJ1-3; the match to TRBD1 covers 9 bases. The germline V gene has CDR1 LNHDA and CDR2 SQIVND (reference sequence). The trim removed 8 bases at V and 1 base at J, leaving 15 bases unmatched. The CDR3 is made up of 18 amino acids. CDR3 in DNA: TGTGCCAGTTTTCCGGGACAGGGTCATTCGGGGTCTGGAAACACCATATATTTT. This codes for CASFPGQGHSGSGNTIYF.

This chain joins TRBV5-1 and TRBJ2-7, with 8 nucleotides matching TRBD2. The CDR3 runs 16 residues. The V and J ends lost 0 bases and 4 bases, in that order; junction bases with no gene match: 9. Germline V lookup: CDR1 SGHRS, CDR2 YFSETQ. The CDR3 loop is CASSLEPGAGDYEQYF. CDR3 in DNA: TGCGCCAGCAGCTTGGAGCCTGGAGCGGGAGATTACGAGCAGTACTTC.

V and J are TRBV6-5 and TRBJ2-1, with a weak D call TRBD1 (5 bases). The CDR3 is 12 amino acids. Trimming left V 5 bases short and J 6 bases short, with 8 bases between. CDR1 and CDR2 from the germline V gene are MNHEY and SVGAGI. The CDR3 reads CASSGDSNEQFF. For the CDR3, the DNA is TGTGCCAGCAGTGGCGACAGCAATGAGCAGTTCTTC.

The chain carries TRBV9 and TRBJ2-7; TRBD1 might be the D (5 bases). V was trimmed by 4 bases and J by 6 bases, leaving 17 bases between them. The CDR3 covers 14 residues. The germline V gene encodes CDR1 SGDLS and CDR2 YYNGEE. CDR3 sequence: CASSLQGTAAEQYF. The DNA of the CDR3 is TGTGCCAGCAGCTTGCAGGGTACGGCGGCCGAGCAGTACTTC.

The chain joins TRBV7-2 to TRBJ2-7; D unresolved. V shed 3 bases and J shed 3 bases, with 12 bases lying between them. In germline, CDR1 is SGHTA, CDR2 FQGNSA. This CDR3 is 14 amino acids long. CDR3 DNA sequence: TGTGCCAGCAGCTTCGTACCCGCCAACTACGAGCAGTACTTC. It specifies CASSFVPANYEQYF.

The chain employs TRBV7-2 and TRBJ2-2, with D hard to call. The CDR3 covers 17 residues. CDR1 and CDR2 from the germline V gene are SGHTA and FQGNSA. V was trimmed by 4 bases and J by 0 bases, leaving 15 bases between them. CDR3 sequence: CASSSSWVVANTGELFF. CDR3 nucleotides: TGTGCCAGCAGCTCCAGTTGGGTTGTTGCGAACACCGGGGAGCTGTTTTTT.

This clone occurred a few times. The rearrangement uses TRBV7-9 and TRBJ2-7; D ambiguous. CDR3 length equals 13 residues. Germline lookup yields CDR1 SEHNR and CDR2 FQNEAQ (reference sequence). Trimming took 1 base from V and 2 from J, leaving 6 bases between them. CDR3 region: CASSLVSAYEQYF. The DNA of the CDR3 is TGTGCCAGCAGCTTAGTGTCAGCCTACGAGCAGTACTTC.

The chain links TRBV5-8 to TRBJ2-7; 8 nucleotides line up with TRBD2. The trim removed 4 bases at V and 6 bases at J, leaving 12 bases unmatched. Germline CDR1 and CDR2: SGHTS and YDEGEE. This CDR3 contains 15 residues. The CDR3 here is CASSPRGGKRREQYF. The CDR3 DNA sequence: TGTGCCAGCAGCCCTCGGGGGGGTAAAAGGCGCGAGCAGTACTTC. Using reference TRBV5-8 and TRBJ2-7 for the parts outside the CDR3, the full variable domain is EAGVTQSPTHLIKTRGQQATLRCSPISGHTSVYWYQQALGLGLQFLLWYDEGEERNRGNFPPRFSGRQFPNYSSELNVNALELEDSALYLCASSPRGGKRREQYFGPGTRLTVT.

The rearrangement joins TRBV11-3 to TRBJ2-1; D gene uncertain. The V gene's germline CDR1 is SGHNT and CDR2 YENEEA. This CDR3 contains 15 residues. Trimming removed 4 bases at V and 8 bases at J, with 18 bases between. CDR3 amino acids: CASSSRTLLPHEQFF. CDR3 DNA sequence: TGTGCCAGCAGCTCCCGGACCCTCCTACCACATGAGCAGTTCTTC.

This clone was observed a single time. The chain carries TRBV6-6 and TRBJ2-2; TRBD2 aligns across 7 bases. The germline V gene encodes CDR1 MNHNY and CDR2 SVGAGI (reference sequence). This CDR3 has 14 amino acids. V lost 3 bases and J lost 5; bases outside the gene matches: 3. The CDR3 protein is CASSYTGGTGELFF. The CDR3 DNA is TGTGCCAGCAGTTATACCGGGGGGACCGGGGAGCTGTTTTTT.

This clone was observed a single time. The V and J genes are TRBV11-2 and TRBJ2-5; 14 bases agree with TRBD2. The CDR3 loop spans 16 amino acids. The J segment lost 5 bases and the V segment lost 5 bases, leaving 7 bases of the junction unmatched. CDR1 and CDR2 from the germline V gene are SGHAT and FQNNGV. CDR3 loop: CASSVGTSGSWETQYF. The CDR3 DNA follows: TGTGCCAGCAGCGTAGGGACTAGCGGGAGTTGGGAGACCCAGTACTTC.